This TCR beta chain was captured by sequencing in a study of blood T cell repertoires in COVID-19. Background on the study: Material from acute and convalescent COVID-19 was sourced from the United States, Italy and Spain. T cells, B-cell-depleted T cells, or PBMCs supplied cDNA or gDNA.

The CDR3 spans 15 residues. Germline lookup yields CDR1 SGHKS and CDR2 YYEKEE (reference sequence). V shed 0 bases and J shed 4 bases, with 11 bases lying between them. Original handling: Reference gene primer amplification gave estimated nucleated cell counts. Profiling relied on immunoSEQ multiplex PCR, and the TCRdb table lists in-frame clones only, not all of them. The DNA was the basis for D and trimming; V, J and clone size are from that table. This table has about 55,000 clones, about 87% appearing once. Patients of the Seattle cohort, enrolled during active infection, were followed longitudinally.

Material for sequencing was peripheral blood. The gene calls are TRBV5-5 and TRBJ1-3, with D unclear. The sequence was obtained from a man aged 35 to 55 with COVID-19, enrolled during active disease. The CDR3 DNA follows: TGTGCCAGCAGCTTGGGGAGGACGGGAGGAAACACCATATATTTT. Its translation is CASSLGRTGGNTIYF.